Below are 9 T cell receptor beta chains sequenced from a single sample in a study of blood T cell repertoires in COVID-19. Repertoires were generated with immunoSEQ multiplex PCR, while TCRdb's copy carries only in-frame clones and drops some. This table holds about 80,000 clones, about 91% found once. The material sequenced was peripheral blood. The receptor source for this set is a woman of 80 years or more with acute or convalescent COVID-19.

V gene TRBV6-4 combines with J gene TRBJ1-5; a weak D match, TRBD1 (5 bases). The germline CDR1 and CDR2 sequences are MRHNA and SNTAGT. This CDR3 has 14 residues. The V gene lost 3 bases and the J gene lost 4 bases, with 10 bases spanning the gap. This CDR3 reads CASSETGGNQPQHF. In DNA, the CDR3 is TGTGCCAGCAGTGAAACCGGGGGGAATCAGCCCCAGCATTTT.

This chain connects TRBV19 to TRBJ2-2; 8 bases map to TRBD2. The CDR3 spans 14 residues. The J segment lost 4 bases and the V segment lost 6 bases, leaving 4 bases of the junction unmatched. Germline CDR1 LNHDA, CDR2 SQIVND (reference sequence). The CDR3 here is CASSTGRGTGELFF. The DNA of the CDR3 is TGTGCCAGTAGCACCGGGAGGGGCACCGGGGAGCTGTTTTTT. Supplemented by reference TRBV19 and TRBJ2-2, the full variable domain reads DGGITQSPKYLFRKEGQNVTLSCEQNLNHDAMYWYRQDPGQGLRLIYYSQIVNDFQKGDIAEGYSVSREKKESFPLTVTSAQKNPTAFYLCASSTGRGTGELFFGEGSRLTVL.

The rearrangement joins TRBV5-5 to TRBJ1-5; no reliable D call. The germline V gene has CDR1 SGHKS and CDR2 YYEKEE (reference sequence). The CDR3 has 17 residues. V lost 0 bases and J 2 bases, leaving 15 bases between the germline ends. CDR3 amino acids: CASSLVDTNPGNQPQHF. The DNA of the CDR3 is TGTGCCAGCAGCTTGGTTGACACCAACCCGGGCAATCAGCCCCAGCATTTT.

The V call is TRBV5-1, the J call TRBJ2-1; the D gene is possibly TRBD1 (5 bases). V lost 1 base and J lost 0, with 11 bases in between. The germline CDR1 and CDR2 sequences are SGHRS and YFSETQ. The CDR3 length is 16 residues. The CDR3 loop is CASSLLGESSYNEQFF. In DNA form, the CDR3 reads TGCGCCAGCAGCTTGTTAGGGGAAAGCTCCTACAATGAGCAGTTCTTC.

The J gene is TRBJ1-6, the V gene TRBV7-8; D may be TRBD1 (5 bases). The V and J ends lost 6 bases and 7 bases respectively, with 10 bases between them. Germline values: CDR1 SGHVS, CDR2 FQNEAQ. The CDR3 loop spans 13 amino acids. This CDR3 reads CASSAGQNSPLHF. CDR3 sequence (DNA): TGTGCCAGCAGTGCAGGGCAGAATTCACCCCTCCACTTT.

This chain uses TRBV29-1 with TRBJ2-3; unclear D gene. The CDR3 has 8 residues. CDR1 is SQVTM and CDR2 is ANQGSEA in the germline V gene. Trimming took 1 base from V and 14 from J, leaving 4 bases between them. CDR3 coding DNA: TGCAGCGTTGAAGCAGGGTATTTT. Translated: CSVEAGYF.

This clone was seen a single time. V usage is TRBV19 and J usage is TRBJ1-2; 8 nucleotides match TRBD1. The CDR3 extends over 13 amino acids. CDR1 LNHDA and CDR2 SQIVND come from the germline V gene (reference sequence). The J segment lost 5 bases and the V segment lost 3 bases, leaving 2 bases of the junction unmatched. The CDR3 protein is CASSMDREYGYTF. Written as DNA, the CDR3 is TGTGCCAGTAGTATGGACAGGGAGTATGGCTACACCTTC.

The rearrangement joins TRBV27 to TRBJ2-5; 10 nucleotides line up with TRBD2. CDR3 length equals 18 residues. Trimming took 4 bases from V and 4 from J; bases not matched to a gene: 15. Germline CDR1 and CDR2: MNHEY and SMNVEV (reference sequence). CDR3 in DNA: TGTGCCAGCAGTTCCCGGGGGAGAGCGGGAGGGCCCTCAGAGACCCAGTACTTC. Amino acids: CASSSRGRAGGPSETQYF.

The chain carries TRBV20-1 and TRBJ1-1, with a possible D match to TRBD1 (6 bases). V shed 7 bases and J shed 4 bases, with 10 bases lying between them. The CDR3 contains 11 residues. The germline V gene has CDR1 DFQATT and CDR2 SNEGSKA (reference sequence). The CDR3 coding sequence is TGCAGTGTACTACAGGGCACTGAAGCTTTCTTT. Amino acids: CSVLQGTEAFF.